A single sample is the source of the 16 T cell receptor beta chains below, sequenced in a study of cytomegalovirus exposure and HLA in healthy donors. PCR primers comprised 60 Vbeta and 13 Jbeta primers. Generated by immunoSEQ multiplex PCR, the TCRdb table keeps only in-frame clones and is missing some. Found here are 100,000 to 150,000 clones, 77% of them singletons; the top ten hold approximately 4.2%. What was sequenced was PBMCs. The receptors come from a male donor in good health and CMV-seropositive.

The chain couples TRBV19 to TRBJ2-1; 14 bases are a match to TRBD2. The CDR3 spans 16 residues. Germline CDR1 LNHDA, CDR2 SQIVND (reference sequence). V lost 8 bases to trimming and J lost 7 bases; unmatched junction nucleotides: 10. CDR3 in amino acids: CASSFSGTSGRNEQFF. The CDR3 DNA reads as TGTGCCAGTTCTTTTTCCGGGACTAGCGGGAGAAATGAGCAGTTCTTC.

This clone was observed a single time. The chain employs TRBV5-4 and TRBJ2-1; D is unresolved. Germline V gene data show CDR1 as SGHNT and CDR2 as YYREEE (reference sequence). V was pared by 1 base and J by 3 bases, with 8 bases between. CDR3 length equals 14 residues. The CDR3 sequence: CASSLNLDYNEQFF. DNA for the CDR3: TGTGCCAGCAGCTTGAATCTAGACTACAATGAGCAGTTCTTC.

The chain has TRBV7-2 and TRBJ1-1, with 10 bases lining up with TRBD1. This CDR3 is built from 13 residues. Germline CDR1 is SGHTA and CDR2 is FQGNSA. The J segment lost 5 bases and the V segment lost 4 bases, leaving 1 base of the junction unmatched. CDR3 DNA sequence: TGTGCCAGCAGCTGGGACAGGGGTACTGAAGCTTTCTTT. Translating gives CASSWDRGTEAFF.

The chain has TRBV6-1 and TRBJ2-1; unclear D gene. Deletions cut 1 base from V and 2 bases from J, with 6 bases between. The CDR3 extends over 14 amino acids. Germline loops: CDR1 MNHNS, CDR2 SASEGT. Here the CDR3 reads CASSEGATYNEQFF. The CDR3 DNA sequence: TGTGCCAGCAGTGAAGGGGCAACCTACAATGAGCAGTTCTTC.

The V call is TRBV5-1, the J call TRBJ1-4; TRBD1 might be the D (6 bases). Germline lookup yields CDR1 SGHRS and CDR2 YFSETQ. The V end was cut by 5 bases, the J end by 0 bases, with 11 bases between. This CDR3 is built from 15 residues. In DNA form, the CDR3 reads TGCGCCAGCAGTTCGGGACATTCAACTAATGAAAAACTGTTTTTT. Its translation: CASSSGHSTNEKLFF. Drawing the rest from reference TRBV5-1 and TRBJ1-4, the complete variable domain is KAGVTQTPRYLIKTRGQQVTLSCSPISGHRSVSWYQQTPGQGLQFLFEYFSETQRNKGNFPGRFSGRQFSNSRSEMNVSTLELGDSALYLCASSSGHSTNEKLFFGSGTQLSVL.

The chain carries TRBV7-2 and TRBJ1-5; the match to TRBD1 covers 7 bases. Unmatched junction bases numbered 4, after V lost 1 base and J lost 4 bases. The length of the CDR3 is 15 residues. The germline CDR1 and CDR2 sequences are SGHTA and FQGNSA. CDR3 region: CASSLELQGNQPQHF. CDR3 nucleotide sequence: TGTGCCAGCAGCTTAGAATTACAGGGGAATCAGCCCCAGCATTTT.

The chain employs TRBV2 and TRBJ1-2, with 8 bases aligning to TRBD1. The length of the CDR3 is 15 residues. J gave up 6 bases and V 1 base, and 7 bases lay outside the gene matches. CDR1 and CDR2 (germline): SNHLY, FYNNEI. Written as DNA, the CDR3 is TGTGCCAGCAGTGAAGTTTACAGGGGGGGTGATGGCTACACCTTC. Its protein product is CASSEVYRGGDGYTF.

This sequence joins TRBV11-3 and TRBJ2-2; possible D gene TRBD2, 6 bases. From germline, CDR1 is SGHNT and CDR2 YENEEA. Trimming left V 3 bases short and J 0 bases short, with 8 bases between. CDR3 length: 15 residues. CDR3 nucleotides: TGTGCCAGCAGCTTCGGAGGGCCGAACACCGGGGAGCTGTTTTTT. It translates to CASSFGGPNTGELFF.

A single count supports this clone. The junction differs from germline at one of its ends, possibly a read error. V usage is TRBV7-9 and J usage is TRBJ2-4; D unclear. The CDR3 spans 15 residues. Germline values: CDR1 SEHNR, CDR2 FQNEAQ (reference sequence). This CDR3 is CASSRMQSAINSQYF. CDR3 DNA sequence: TGTGCCAGCAGCCGGATGCAGTCGGCGATAAACAGTCAGTACTTC.

CDR3 sequence: CASSRGLADYNEQFF. For the CDR3, the DNA is TGTGCCAGCAGCCGGGGACTAGCGGATTACAATGAGCAGTTCTTC. V is TRBV7-3 and J is TRBJ2-1, with TRBD2 matching 11 bases. Germline V gene lookup returns CDR1 SGHTA and CDR2 FQGTGA. The trim removed 5 bases at V and 4 bases at J, leaving 4 bases unmatched. CDR3 length: 15 residues. Complete variable domain (other parts from reference TRBV7-3 and TRBJ2-1): GAGVSQTPSNKVTEKGKYVELRCDPISGHTALYWYRQSLGQGPEFLIYFQGTGAADDSGLPNDRFFAVRPEGSVSTLKIQRTERGDSAVYLCASSRGLADYNEQFFGPGTRLTVL.

The chain has TRBV19 and TRBJ2-6; 10 positions match TRBD1. The CDR3 is 18 amino acids. Trimming at V came to 5 bases and at J to 0 bases, leaving 7 bases not matched to a gene. Germline V CDR1 and CDR2: LNHDA, SQIVND (reference sequence). The CDR3 nucleotides read TGTGCCAGTAGTCTAGGGACAGGGGCGATCTCTGGGGCCAACGTCCTGACTTTC. This gives the protein CASSLGTGAISGANVLTF. Using reference TRBV19 and TRBJ2-6 for the parts outside the CDR3, the full variable domain is DGGITQSPKYLFRKEGQNVTLSCEQNLNHDAMYWYRQDPGQGLRLIYYSQIVNDFQKGDIAEGYSVSREKKESFPLTVTSAQKNPTAFYLCASSLGTGAISGANVLTFGAGSRLTVL.

A remark on this clone: One junction end does not reproduce the germline sequence, and a read error may be involved. The rearrangement uses TRBV7-9 and TRBJ2-1, with TRBD1 matching 7 bases. Looked up from germline, CDR1 is SEHNR and CDR2 is FQNEAQ (reference sequence). This CDR3 region has 16 residues. CDR3: CSSSQGQAGIVNEQFF. The CDR3, as DNA: TGTTCCAGCAGCCAAGGACAGGCCGGAATCGTGAATGAGCAGTTCTTC.

V and J are TRBV5-6 and TRBJ1-5, with D possibly being TRBD1 (6 bases). The V and J ends lost 4 bases and 7 bases respectively, with 12 bases between them. Germline assignment: CDR1 SGHDT and CDR2 YYEEEE. The length of the CDR3 is 13 residues. This CDR3 is CASSQQGFQPQHF. The CDR3 DNA is TGTGCCAGCAGCCAACAGGGTTTCCAGCCCCAGCATTTT.

The chain joins TRBV20-1 to TRBJ1-2; D is uncertain. V gave up 7 bases and J gave up 4 bases, with 10 bases separating them. CDR3 length: 11 residues. Germline lookup yields CDR1 DFQATT and CDR2 SNEGSKA (reference sequence). CDR3 sequence (DNA): TGCAGTGACCGCCAGATCTATGGCTACACCTTC. Translated: CSDRQIYGYTF.

CDR3 protein: CASSDTDWAFIAKNIQYF. The CDR3 bases are TGTGCCAGCAGTGATACGGACTGGGCGTTTATAGCCAAAAACATTCAGTACTTC. The chain combines TRBV2 with TRBJ2-4, with D maybe TRBD2 (5 bases). V was pared by 3 bases and J by 0 bases, with 18 bases between. Germline V CDR1 and CDR2: SNHLY, FYNNEI. This CDR3 spans 18 amino acids.

V usage is TRBV6-1 and J usage is TRBJ1-1; D is uncertain. The V gene lost 3 bases and the J gene lost 5 bases, with 7 bases spanning the gap. This CDR3 spans 12 amino acids. Germline V gives CDR1 MNHNS, CDR2 SASEGT. CDR3 protein: CASSERWTEAFF. The DNA of the CDR3 is TGTGCCAGCAGTGAGCGGTGGACTGAAGCTTTCTTT.